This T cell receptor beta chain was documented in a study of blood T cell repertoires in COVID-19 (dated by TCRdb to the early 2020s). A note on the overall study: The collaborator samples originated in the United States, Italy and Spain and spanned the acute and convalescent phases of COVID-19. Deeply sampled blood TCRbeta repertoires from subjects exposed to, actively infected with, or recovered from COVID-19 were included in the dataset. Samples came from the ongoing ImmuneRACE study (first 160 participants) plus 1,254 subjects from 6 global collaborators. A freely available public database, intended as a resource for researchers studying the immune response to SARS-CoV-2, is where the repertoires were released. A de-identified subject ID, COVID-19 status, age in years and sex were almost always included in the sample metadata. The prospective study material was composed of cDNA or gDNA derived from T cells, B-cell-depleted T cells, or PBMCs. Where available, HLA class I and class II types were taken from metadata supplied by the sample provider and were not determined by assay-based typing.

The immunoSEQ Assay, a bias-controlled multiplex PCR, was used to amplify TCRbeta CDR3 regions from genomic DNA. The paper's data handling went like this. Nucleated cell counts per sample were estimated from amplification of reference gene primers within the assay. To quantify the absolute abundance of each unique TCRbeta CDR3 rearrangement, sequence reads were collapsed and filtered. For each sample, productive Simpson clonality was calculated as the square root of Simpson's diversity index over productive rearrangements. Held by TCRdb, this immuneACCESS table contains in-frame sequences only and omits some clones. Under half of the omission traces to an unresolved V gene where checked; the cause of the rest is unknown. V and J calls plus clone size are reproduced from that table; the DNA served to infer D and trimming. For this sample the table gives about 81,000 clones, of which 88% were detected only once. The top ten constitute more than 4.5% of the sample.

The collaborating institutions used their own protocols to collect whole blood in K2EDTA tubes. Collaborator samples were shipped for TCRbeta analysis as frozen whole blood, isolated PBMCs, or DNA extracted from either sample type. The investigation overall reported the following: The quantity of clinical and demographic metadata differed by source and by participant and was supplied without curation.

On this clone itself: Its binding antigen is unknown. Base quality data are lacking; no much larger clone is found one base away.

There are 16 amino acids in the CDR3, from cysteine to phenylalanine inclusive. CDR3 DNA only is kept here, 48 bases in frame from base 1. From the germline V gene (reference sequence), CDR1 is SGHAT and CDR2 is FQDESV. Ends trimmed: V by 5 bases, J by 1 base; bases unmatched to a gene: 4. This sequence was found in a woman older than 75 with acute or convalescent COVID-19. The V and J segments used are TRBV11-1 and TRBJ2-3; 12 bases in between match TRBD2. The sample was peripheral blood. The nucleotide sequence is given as TGTGCCAGCAGCCCGGGACTAGCGGGCCGCACAGATACGCAGTATTTT. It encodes CASSPGLAGRTDTQYF.